What follows are 9 T cell receptor beta chains derived from one specimen sequenced in a study of cytomegalovirus exposure and HLA in healthy donors. 60 Vbeta and 13 Jbeta primers were used in PCR. Only in-frame clones appear in the TCRdb table, and some are missing; sequencing was by immunoSEQ multiplex PCR. The sample yields about 200,000 clones, roughly 84% seen once. The sequenced sample consisted of PBMCs. These receptors came from a man aged 45 to 65 in good health and CMV-seronegative.

The V gene is TRBV19, the J gene TRBJ2-1; TRBD1 is a possible D gene (6 bases). The CDR3 runs to 14 residues. CDR1 and CDR2 from the germline V gene are LNHDA and SQIVND (reference sequence). V was shortened by 5 bases and J by 4 bases, with 12 bases between the two germline ends. DNA of the CDR3: TGTGCCAGTAGTCCAGGACAGATGTACAATGAGCAGTTCTTC. It is translated as CASSPGQMYNEQFF.

The chain carries TRBV6-1 and TRBJ2-7; weak D call: TRBD2 (5 bases). CDR1 and CDR2 (germline): MNHNS, SASEGT. The V and J ends lost 6 bases and 0 bases respectively, with 9 bases between them. CDR3 size: 13 residues. The CDR3 protein is CASSREFSYEQYF. The CDR3 DNA reads as TGTGCCAGCAGCCGGGAATTCTCCTACGAGCAGTACTTC.

CDR3 coding DNA: TGTGCCAGCAGCTACAATAGCGGGAGGGGCGGGGAGCTGTTTTTT. Translation: CASSYNSGRGGELFF. J is TRBJ2-2 and V is TRBV7-6, with TRBD2 matching 11 bases. The germline V gene has CDR1 SGHVS and CDR2 FNYEAQ. There are 15 residues in the CDR3. The J segment lost 7 bases and the V segment lost 4 bases, leaving 5 bases of the junction unmatched.

This clone occurred once. The rearrangement links TRBV18 to TRBJ2-1; 7 nucleotides match TRBD1. Germline V gene data show CDR1 as KGHSH and CDR2 as LQKENI. The trim removed 3 bases at V and 0 bases at J, leaving 5 bases unmatched. This CDR3 is built from 16 residues. In DNA, the CDR3 is TGTGCCAGCTCACCGGACAGGCAGAGCTCCTACAATGAGCAGTTCTTC. Translated: CASSPDRQSSYNEQFF. Drawing the rest from reference TRBV18 and TRBJ2-1, the complete variable domain is NAGVMQNPRHLVRRRGQEARLRCSPMKGHSHVYWYRQLPEEGLKFMVYLQKENIIDESGMPKERFSAEFPKEGPSILRIQQVVRGDSAAYFCASSPDRQSSYNEQFFGPGTRLTVL.

This clone was seen once. The V gene is TRBV9, the J gene TRBJ2-1, with 16 bases fitting TRBD2. The germline CDR1 and CDR2 sequences are SGDLS and YYNGEE. This CDR3 is built from 16 residues. After removal of 3 bases from V and 9 bases from J, the junction contained 6 bases not matched to a gene. The CDR3 reads CASSAGTSGRAIEQFF. The CDR3 bases are TGTGCCAGCAGCGCCGGGACTAGCGGGAGGGCCATTGAGCAGTTCTTC.

The chain uses TRBV2 and TRBJ2-5; TRBD2 agrees at 16 bases. This CDR3 has 17 residues. The germline V gene encodes CDR1 SNHLY and CDR2 FYNNEI. Germline trimming cut 4 bases from V and 11 bases from J; bases unmatched to any gene: 13. CDR3: CASSGGLAGGPSWEQYF. The CDR3 DNA follows: TGTGCCAGCAGTGGGGGACTAGCGGGAGGGCCGTCATGGGAGCAGTACTTC.

The V gene is TRBV4-2, the J gene TRBJ2-5; D is possibly TRBD1 (6 bases). The V gene lost 3 bases and the J gene lost 9 bases, with 14 bases spanning the gap. From germline, CDR1 is LGHNA and CDR2 YNFKEQ. This CDR3 contains 13 residues. The CDR3 sequence is CASSQGPPGAQYF. In DNA, the CDR3 is TGTGCCAGCAGCCAGGGGCCGCCAGGGGCCCAGTACTTC.

This chain uses TRBV5-4 with TRBJ2-1; TRBD1 is a possible D gene (6 bases). CDR3 size: 15 residues. Germline V gene sequence: CDR1 SGHNT, CDR2 YYREEE (reference sequence). Trimming cost V 4 bases and J 2 bases, with 13 bases left between them. The CDR3 here is CASSIKGHTYNEQFF. DNA for the CDR3: TGTGCCAGCAGCATCAAGGGACATACCTACAATGAGCAGTTCTTC.

The chain is built from TRBV28 and TRBJ2-7, with 10 positions matching TRBD2. Germline V CDR1 and CDR2: MDHEN, SYDVKM. This CDR3 comprises 14 residues. J gave up 2 bases and V 7 bases, and 5 bases lay outside the gene matches. CDR3 region: CASISGTSAYEQYF. CDR3 coding DNA: TGTGCCAGCATCTCCGGGACTAGCGCCTACGAGCAGTACTTC.